This T cell receptor beta chain originates from a study of T cell responses to AZD1222 COVID-19 vaccine (TCRdb year 2021). Background on the whole study: TCR sequencing was performed for approximately 240 trial participants, of whom approximately 200 were given two doses of AZD1222 and 26 were given two doses of MenACWY control vaccine. Trial participants were enrolled into age subgroups of 18-55, 56-69 and 70-plus years, which contained about 150, 28 and 57 TCR-sequenced participants, respectively. Study-wide findings and limitations: Because no day 14 peak-response samples were available, the repertoires could be characterized only after the peak T cell response. In the small 56-69-year group, the increase in depth fell short of significance, most likely because of low power. After two AZD1222 doses, spike-specific TCR breadth and depth were significantly higher than at day 0 and than in MenACWY recipients. Vaccine-associated CD4 TCRs spanned the whole spike protein, with dominant responses in regions 160-218 and 743-854. Conclusions about previously exposed vaccinees were limited because only 6 or 7 AZD1222 recipients were SARS-CoV-2 seropositive at baseline. Most participants were white British and females outnumbered males, and the authors suggested that clonal diversity may have been underestimated. Nearly half of unique spike-specific TCRs reportedly recognized epitopes outside regions mutated in the B.1.351 and B.1.1.7 variants.

In regard to this clone: Its antigen remains undetermined. No per-base quality is available; no much larger clone lies one base away.

Taken from the germline V gene, the CDR1 and CDR2 loops are KGHSH and LQKENI. The CDR3 spans 17 residues, from the cysteine through the phenylalanine. Only the CDR3 portion is preserved as DNA: 51 bases, with reading frame beginning at the first base. The V end loses 2 bases and the J end loses 0 bases, and a stretch of 13 bases separates them. The CDR3 regions of human TCRbeta chains were analyzed by immunosequencing. Turning to the authors' computational methods: Repertoire TCRs were checked for matches against a reference library of SARS-CoV-2-specific TCRs that had been generated using the MIRA antigen-specificity platform. Breadth meant the fraction of unique TCRs that were SARS-CoV-2-associated, whereas depth meant the fraction of total T cells that were SARS-CoV-2-associated. Using the MIRA data, every spike-specific TCR was mapped to the spike region that the TCR reacted to and assigned to either a CD4 or a CD8 class. Log10-transformed breadth and depth values were compared by one-way ANOVA with Sidak's multiple comparisons tests. This is the immuneACCESS table as TCRdb keeps it, with only in-frame sequences that have V and J called. A part of the clones is gone; compared with another copy, unresolved V genes explain less than half, and the rest is unexplained. That table gives V, J and clone size, and the DNA gave D and trimming. This sample comprises 150,000 to 200,000 clones, just over 85% of them detected only once. Jointly, the top ten make up 11% of the sample.

Taken with the paper, the label for time point translates to: about 28 days (+/-7) after the second vaccine dose. AZD1222 recipients whose second dose came at about 4 weeks and those whose second dose came at about 12 weeks were combined into one group, since spike-specific TCR depth and breadth did not differ between the two schedules. Vaccinee samples came from UK trials COV001 and COV002, including a single-blind randomized controlled phase 2/3 trial of AZD1222 (ChAdOx1 nCoV-19) in healthy adults. For TCRbeta chain sequencing, PBMC samples were collected from trial participants at day 0 and at day 28 after the second dose.

Sample: peripheral blood, taken 28 days after the second AZD1222 dose. This TCR was sampled from an adult who received the AZD1222 COVID-19 vaccine. The chain joins TRBV18 to TRBJ2-2; the D gene is perhaps TRBD2, on 6 matching bases. The nucleotide sequence reads as follows: TGTGCCAGCTCACCATTCTCTACGGGGGCGAACACCGGGGAGCTGTTTTTT. Its protein is CASSPFSTGANTGELFF.